This T cell receptor (beta chain) was sequenced in a study of blood T cell repertoires in COVID-19. Looking at the study overall: The United States, Italy and Spain were the sources of the acute and convalescent COVID-19 samples. T cells, B-cell-depleted T cells, or PBMCs provided the cDNA or gDNA that served as material.

The CDR3 has 13 amino acids. Germline V gives CDR1 SGHTA, CDR2 FQGTGA. V was trimmed by 5 bases and J by 0 bases, leaving 7 bases between them. Per the original data handling: By means of reference gene primer amplification, nucleated cell counts were estimated. Clones were sequenced by immunoSEQ multiplex PCR, and TCRdb holds only the in-frame ones, with some missing. V and J calls and clone size follow that table, whereas D and trimming were derived from the DNA. The table has about 140,000 clones, 86% seen once; the top ten hold approximately 8%. Sequenced input: peripheral blood. The origin of this receptor is a woman aged 60-75 years with acute or convalescent COVID-19. V and J are TRBV7-3 and TRBJ1-1; D call uncertain. DNA for the CDR3: TGTGCCAGCAGCCAAACAGTGAACACTGAAGCTTTCTTT. This translates into CASSQTVNTEAFF.